The clone carrying this T cell receptor beta chain was picked up a small number of times. This sample was included in a study of CD8 T cells in Susac syndrome. TEMRA cells were FACS-enriched, unlike CD8+ and CD4+ T cells, which were negatively isolated. An input of 0.5 to 1 ug of RNA was subjected to reverse transcription using random hexamers. By means of immunoSEQ multiplex PCR, TCR beta CDR3 spanning 54 Vbeta and 13 Jbeta underwent amplification. From the immunoSEQ multiplex PCR reads, TCRdb called clonotypes with MiXCR, one entry per CDR3 protein. The repertoire holds tens of thousands of distinct CDR3 sequences, with 90% to 95% as singletons. The junction had 4 bases not matched to a gene; V was cut back by 1 base and J by 6 bases. Germline CDR1 is MNHEY and CDR2 is SMNVEV (reference sequence). The CDR3 sequence is 15 residues long.

Input material: CD8+ T cells from PBMCs. The source is a human donor with multiple sclerosis. V is TRBV27 and J is TRBJ1-4; 8 nucleotides agree with TRBD1. For the CDR3, the DNA is TGTGCCAGCAGTTTATGGGGACAGGTGGATGAAAAACTGTTTTTT. It is translated as CASSLWGQVDEKLFF.